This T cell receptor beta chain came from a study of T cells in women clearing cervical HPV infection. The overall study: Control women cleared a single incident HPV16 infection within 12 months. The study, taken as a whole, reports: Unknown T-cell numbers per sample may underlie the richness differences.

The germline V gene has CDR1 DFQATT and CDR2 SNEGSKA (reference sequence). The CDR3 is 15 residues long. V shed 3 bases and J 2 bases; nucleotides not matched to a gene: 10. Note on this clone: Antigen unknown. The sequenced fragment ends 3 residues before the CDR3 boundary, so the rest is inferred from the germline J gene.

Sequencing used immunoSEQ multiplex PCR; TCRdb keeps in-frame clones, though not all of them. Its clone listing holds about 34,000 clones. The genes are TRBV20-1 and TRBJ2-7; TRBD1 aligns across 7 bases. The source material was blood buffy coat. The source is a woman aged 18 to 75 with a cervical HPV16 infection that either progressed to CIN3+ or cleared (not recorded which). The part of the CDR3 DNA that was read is TGCAGTGCTAGCTGGGTACAGGGGCTAGCCTACGAG. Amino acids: CSASWVQGLAYE. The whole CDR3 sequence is CSASWVQGLAYEQYF.